The 28 T cell receptor beta chains listed next were all sequenced from one sample in a study of metastatic and nonmetastatic thyroid tumors. TCRdb re-processed the PCR reads through MiXCR. The sample records 35,000 to 45,000 clones, 9.5% to 13% being singletons. No treatment had been given to any patient before thyroid surgery. Sample: blood. These receptors were collected from a male donor with papillary thyroid cancer or a benign thyroid nodule (not recorded which). Some clones in this sample may be carry-over from other donors' samples.

This clone has a count of ten or more. This sequence joins TRBV24-1 and TRBJ2-2; D might be TRBD2 (6 bases). The CDR3 is 14 amino acids. Germline V gives CDR1 KGHDR, CDR2 SFDVKD. V was pared by 4 bases and J by 6 bases, with 11 bases between. CDR3 region: CATSDRLGPGELFF. The CDR3 DNA sequence: TGTGCCACCAGTGACAGACTAGGACCCGGGGAGCTGTTTTTT.

This clone was recorded at least ten times. The gene calls are TRBV20-1 and TRBJ2-7; 10 bases agree with TRBD1. The CDR3 length is 16 residues. With 0 bases clipped from V and 2 bases from J, the junction kept 7 bases outside the gene matches. Germline-derived CDR1 and CDR2 are DFQATT and SNEGSKA (reference sequence). CDR3: CSARDGGTGAPYEQYF. CDR3 in DNA: TGCAGTGCTAGAGATGGCGGGACAGGGGCCCCCTACGAGCAGTACTTC.

This clone was counted ten times or more. V and J are TRBV6-1 and TRBJ1-1; possible D gene TRBD1, 6 bases. CDR3 length: 14 amino acids. V shed 6 bases and J shed 1 base, with 12 bases lying between them. Germline V gene lookup returns CDR1 MNHNS and CDR2 SASEGT. The CDR3 here is CASRGGAGNTEAFF. The CDR3 bases are TGTGCCAGCAGGGGGGGCGCGGGGAACACTGAAGCTTTCTTT.

At least ten counts were recorded for this clone. This chain joins TRBV6-1 and TRBJ2-3, with D unclear. Trimming removed 5 bases at V and 9 bases at J, with 9 bases between. Germline V CDR1 and CDR2: MNHNS, SASEGT. CDR3 length: 11 amino acids. CDR3 bases: TGTGCCAGCAGTTTGGGTATAACGCAGTATTTT. Translated, it gives CASSLGITQYF.

This clone was recorded many times. The chain combines TRBV20-1 with TRBJ2-3; D is possibly TRBD1 or TRBD2 (5 bases each). Trimming took 0 bases from V and 4 from J, leaving 20 bases between them. Germline lookup yields CDR1 DFQATT and CDR2 SNEGSKA (reference sequence). The CDR3 is 17 residues long. This CDR3 reads CSARDPSYGGSADTQYF. CDR3 in DNA: TGCAGTGCTAGAGATCCTAGCTATGGGGGTAGTGCAGATACGCAGTATTTT.

About this clone itself: Compared with germline, one end of the junction differs, possibly owing to a read error. The genes are TRBV28 and TRBJ1-2; D unclear. In germline, CDR1 is MDHEN, CDR2 SYDVKM. The CDR3 is 15 amino acids. CDR3 bases: TGTGCCAGCAATCGACTAGGTGATACTTTATATGGCTACACGTTC. Its protein product is CASNRLGDTLYGYTF.

Regarding this clone: Germline and junction disagree at one end, which may indicate a read error. The chain combines TRBV18 with TRBJ2-1, with a weak D call TRBD2 (5 bases). CDR1 is KGHSH and CDR2 is LQKENI in the germline V gene. The CDR3 contains 14 residues. The CDR3 protein is CVSCPGTCPNEQFF. The DNA for the CDR3 is TGTGTCAGCTGCCCGGGAACCTGCCCCAATGAGCAGTTCTTC.

The chain joins TRBV6-2 or TRBV6-3 to TRBJ1-6; no definite D call. The V gene lost 6 bases and the J gene lost 0 bases, with 9 bases spanning the gap. This CDR3 comprises 15 residues. The germline V gene encodes CDR1 MNHEY and CDR2 SVGEGT. This CDR3 is CASRPSSSYNSPLHF. The DNA for the CDR3 is TGTGCCAGCAGACCGAGTAGCTCCTATAATTCACCCCTCCACTTT.

This clone showed up many times. The chain carries TRBV7-8 and TRBJ2-1; D not resolved. The germline CDR1 and CDR2 sequences are SGHVS and FQNEAQ. V shed 0 bases and J shed 4 bases, with 16 bases lying between them. This CDR3 comprises 17 residues. CDR3 residues: CASSLAKGLPLYNEQFF. The CDR3 DNA reads as TGTGCCAGCAGCTTAGCGAAGGGTCTCCCCCTGTACAATGAGCAGTTCTTC.

V and J are TRBV7-3 and TRBJ2-2, with TRBD1 identical over 7 bases. The CDR3 runs to 15 residues. After removal of 4 bases from V and 3 bases from J, the junction contained 5 bases not matched to a gene. CDR1 and CDR2 from the germline V gene are SGHTA and FQGTGA. This CDR3 reads CASSSDRTDTGELFF. CDR3 DNA: TGTGCCAGCAGCTCGGACAGGACGGACACCGGGGAGCTGTTTTTT. The full variable domain, rest sourced from reference TRBV7-3 and TRBJ2-2, is GAGVSQTPSNKVTEKGKYVELRCDPISGHTALYWYRQSLGQGPEFLIYFQGTGAADDSGLPNDRFFAVRPEGSVSTLKIQRTERGDSAVYLCASSSDRTDTGELFFGEGSRLTVL.

In this sample, this clone turned up many times. The V and J genes are TRBV28 and TRBJ2-2, with 10 bases that match TRBD2. V trimming: 6 bases; J trimming: 6 bases; junction bases outside the gene matches: 13. The CDR3 spans 17 residues. CDR1 and CDR2 (germline): MDHEN, SYDVKM. CDR3 DNA sequence: TGTGCCAGCAGGAATAGCGGGGGGTCGAAAAACTCCGGGGAGCTGTTTTTT. Translating gives CASRNSGGSKNSGELFF.

At least ten counts were recorded for this clone. At the DNA level, this CDR3 is encoded by other sequences in the same sample as well. The chain has TRBV25-1 and TRBJ2-5, with TRBD2 matching over 7 bases. Trimming at V came to 2 bases and at J to 5 bases, leaving 8 bases not matched to a gene. Germline CDR1 reads MGHDK; CDR2 reads SYGVNS. The CDR3 has 15 residues. This CDR3 reads CASSEPGGPVETQYF. The DNA for the CDR3 is TGTGCCAGCAGTGAACCGGGAGGACCGGTTGAGACCCAGTACTTC.

This clone came up many times. This sequence joins TRBV11-2 and TRBJ2-5; D is unclear. CDR1 and CDR2 (germline): SGHAT, FQNNGV. With 1 base removed from V and 5 bases from J, the gap between germline ends came to 5 bases. There are 12 residues in the CDR3. In DNA form, the CDR3 reads TGTGCCAGCAGCTTAGTTGGGGAGACCCAGTACTTC. It codes for CASSLVGETQYF. Based on the CDR3 plus reference TRBV11-2 and TRBJ2-5, the full variable domain is EAGVAQSPRYKIIEKRQSVAFWCNPISGHATLYWYQQILGQGPKLLIQFQNNGVVDDSQLPKDRFSAERLKGVDSTLKIQPAKLEDSAVYLCASSLVGETQYFGPGTRLLVL.

This clone was seen ten or more times. Mismatch with germline at one junction end may stem from a read error. This chain joins TRBV7-7 and TRBJ1-1; TRBD1 might be the D (5 bases). The germline V gene encodes CDR1 SSHAT and CDR2 FNYEAQ (reference sequence). The CDR3 extends over 15 amino acids. The CDR3 reads CASSSTRQINTEAFF. The DNA for the CDR3 is TGTGCTAGCAGCTCTACTCGACAGATTAACACTGAAGCTTTCTTT.

The sample holds many counts of this clone. This chain links TRBV9 with TRBJ1-6; no definite D call. The CDR3 runs 13 residues. V shed 4 bases and J shed 7 bases, with 9 bases lying between them. The V gene's germline CDR1 is SGDLS and CDR2 YYNGEE. CDR3 sequence (DNA): TGTGCCAGCAGCCAGAGTGGGAATTCACCCCTCCACTTT. This codes for CASSQSGNSPLHF.

This clone was observed at least ten times. This sequence joins TRBV5-1 and TRBJ2-1; TRBD2 matches 15 bases. V dropped 1 base and J dropped 9; count of bases not matched to a gene: 5. The CDR3 covers 16 residues. The germline gives CDR1 SGHRS, CDR2 YFSETQ. The CDR3 nucleotides read TGCGCCAGCAGCTTGCGTGTGGGACTAGCGGGAGGTGAGCAGTTCTTC. This gives the protein CASSLRVGLAGGEQFF.

This clone was recorded at least ten times. Since no conserved phenylalanine or tryptophan closes the CDR3, a read error is the likely cause. It is unclear where the CDR3 begins or ends on the DNA, so no DNA is shown, and the CDR3 is as TCRdb lists it. The chain is built from TRBV30 and TRBJ2-1; TRBD2 reflects the table's D call only, with no check against the DNA. The CDR3 has 13 amino acids, counting both end residues. Germline V gene sequence: CDR1 GTSNPN, CDR2 SVGIG (reference sequence). The CDR3 sequence: CAWRSTRRETSGL.

A few counts support this clone. V and J are TRBV4-3 and TRBJ2-3, with 10 positions matching TRBD2. V trimming: 3 bases; J trimming: 6 bases; junction bases outside the gene matches: 9. The CDR3 is 16 amino acids. Germline V gene lookup returns CDR1 LGHNA and CDR2 YSLEER. CDR3 residues: CASSQVLAGVSDTQYF. The CDR3 DNA is TGCGCCAGCAGCCAGGTCCTAGCGGGAGTAAGTGATACGCAGTATTTT.

By share, this clone counts as medium-sized (0.01 to 0.1%). The chain uses TRBV6-1 and TRBJ2-7, with D possibly TRBD1 on 5 matching bases. The CDR3 spans 14 residues. CDR1 MNHNS and CDR2 SASEGT come from the germline V gene. V lost 7 bases and J 3 bases, leaving 16 bases between the germline ends. CDR3 amino acids: CASTLDTQFYEQYF. Here the CDR3 DNA reads TGTGCCAGCACCCTGGACACCCAATTCTACGAGCAGTACTTC.

On this clone itself: This could be a read error, since a much larger clone is one nucleotide away. The chain joins TRBV4-1 to TRBJ2-5; D gene ambiguous. Germline-derived CDR1 and CDR2 are MGHRA and YSYEKL. The CDR3 totals 16 residues. V dropped 0 bases and J dropped 0 bases, with 11 bases sitting between them. The CDR3 nucleotides read TGCGCCAGCAGCCAAGAGGGTGTCCAGGACCAAGAGACCCAGTACTTC. This sequence encodes CASSQEGVQDQETQYF.

This clone was counted at least ten times. A single base separates this from a much larger clone, so it may be a read error. Other DNA sequences from this sample encode an identical CDR3 as well. The chain couples TRBV27 to TRBJ2-7, with D uncertain. This CDR3 region has 14 residues. Germline CDR1 is MNHEY and CDR2 is SMNVEV (reference sequence). The V end lost 3 bases, the J end lost 2 bases, and 11 bases lay between the germline ends. CDR3 DNA: TGTGCCAGCAGTTTGAGCGAATCACCCTACGAGCAGTACTTC. This translates into CASSLSESPYEQYF.

Within the sample, this clone is medium-sized. V gene TRBV27 combines with J gene TRBJ1-2; D gene uncertain. Germline CDR1 and CDR2: MNHEY and SMNVEV (reference sequence). The CDR3 spans 14 residues. The V gene lost 4 bases and the J gene lost 5 bases, with 14 bases spanning the gap. CDR3 in DNA: TGTGCCAGCAGTTCGGGGTCGCCCGGATATGGCTACACCTTC. This translates into CASSSGSPGYGYTF.

This clone was picked up a small number of times. V usage is TRBV5-4 and J usage is TRBJ2-6; a weak D match, TRBD1 (5 bases). Trimming took 0 bases from V and 0 from J, leaving 13 bases between them. The CDR3 runs 18 residues. CDR1 is SGHNT and CDR2 is YYREEE in the germline V gene (reference sequence). Written as DNA, the CDR3 is TGTGCCAGCAGCTTGGAGTTCTCAGGGTCCTCTGGGGCCAACGTCCTGACTTTC. Protein product: CASSLEFSGSSGANVLTF.

This clone is labeled medium-sized. The chain carries TRBV24-1 and TRBJ2-2, with D perhaps assigned TRBD1 or TRBD2 (6 bases each). CDR1 and CDR2 (germline): KGHDR, SFDVKD. Trimming left V 2 bases short and J 5 bases short, with 14 bases between. This CDR3 has 16 residues. The CDR3 region is CATSDSRGRGTGELFF. CDR3 DNA: TGTGCCACCAGTGATTCCAGGGGACGGGGGACCGGGGAGCTGTTTTTT.

This clone was seen repeatedly, ten times or more. The chain has TRBV6-4 and TRBJ2-1; the match to TRBD2 covers 9 bases. In germline, CDR1 is MRHNA, CDR2 SNTAGT. J lost 10 bases, V lost 4 bases, and 11 bases had no gene match. The length of the CDR3 is 15 residues. DNA of the CDR3: TGTGCCAGCAGTGGATCGGCGGGAGGGCCAGGCGAGCAGTTCTTC. Protein product: CASSGSAGGPGEQFF.

The chain carries TRBV6-1 and TRBJ2-3; D is perhaps TRBD1 (5 bases). The CDR3 totals 14 residues. Germline assignment: CDR1 MNHNS and CDR2 SASEGT. Trimming cost V 10 bases and J 6 bases, with 20 bases left between them. Here the CDR3 DNA reads TGTGCCAACAGGTCCGATTTCCTAAGGGATACGCAGTATTTT. Amino acid sequence: CANRSDFLRDTQYF.

There are many counts of this clone. Its ends do not fully match the called genes, so a read error is possible. The chain carries TRBV20-1 and TRBJ2-3; D is tentatively TRBD1 or TRBD2 (6 bases each). The CDR3 has 12 amino acids. Germline values: CDR1 DFQATT, CDR2 SNEGSKA (reference sequence). Here the CDR3 reads CSARGGQDTQYF. CDR3 bases: TGCAGTGCCAGAGGGGGGCAAGATACGCAGTATTTT.

This clone was found many times. The V and J genes are TRBV20-1 and TRBJ2-5; 9 nucleotides agree with TRBD2. Germline V CDR1 and CDR2: DFQATT, SNEGSKA (reference sequence). J was trimmed by 3 bases and V by 0 bases; bases with no gene match: 5. The CDR3 is 15 residues long. The CDR3 spells CSARDLRLAEETQYF. Written as DNA, the CDR3 is TGCAGTGCTAGAGATCTCAGACTAGCGGAAGAGACCCAGTACTTC.